A selection of T cell receptor beta chains follows, all from one sample in a study of T cell changes during pregnancy in multiple sclerosis. Only in-frame clones appear in the TCRdb table, and some are missing; sequencing was by immunoSEQ multiplex PCR. The sample comprises tens of thousands of clones, over 85% of which are singletons, and 0.35% to 0.45% rests with the top ten. The specimen comprised CD4+ T cells from peripheral blood mononuclear cells, sampled before pregnancy. The receptors stem from a female donor with multiple sclerosis, enrolled in a pregnancy study. The CDR3 runs from the conserved cysteine through the conserved F or W. The D gene is left open where the match is weak. Some rows have no size entry. The others give once, few or many, or a class for an expanded clone.

size	D	V	J	CDR3	DNA
NA	TRBD1	TRBV7-9	TRBJ1-1	CASSLAGTGGIGTEAFF	TGTGCCAGCAGCTTAGCGGGGACAGGGGGTATAGGGACTGAAGCTTTCTTT
NA	NA	TRBV6-1	TRBJ2-2	CASSFGTPRTGELFF	TGTGCCAGCTCGTTCGGGACACCGAGGACCGGGGAGCTGTTTTTT
NA	TRBD1	TRBV18	TRBJ1-1	CASSSRTGTNTEAFF	TGTGCCAGCTCATCGAGGACAGGGACGAACACTGAAGCTTTCTTT
once	TRBD1	TRBV30	TRBJ1-2	CAWSGTGSYNYGYTF	TGTGCCTGGAGCGGGACAGGGAGTTATAACTATGGCTACACCTTC
NA	NA	TRBV4-1	TRBJ2-3	CASSEIAYSTDTQYF	TGCGCCAGCAGCGAGATTGCTTATAGCACAGATACGCAGTATTTT
once	NA	TRBV5-1	TRBJ2-3	CASSSLGSRKSTDTQYF	TGCGCCAGCAGCTCCCTGGGTAGCCGGAAAAGCACAGATACGCAGTATTTT
NA	NA	TRBV5-1	TRBJ2-7	CASSRSLTNSYEQYF	TGCGCCAGCAGCCGATCCCTAACTAACTCCTACGAGCAGTACTTC
NA	NA	TRBV6-1	TRBJ2-7	CASGLAYEQYF	TGTGCCAGCGGACTGGCCTACGAGCAGTACTTC
NA	NA	TRBV5-5	TRBJ2-7	CASSASPYEQYF	TGTGCCAGCAGCGCGAGCCCCTACGAGCAGTACTTC
NA	TRBD1	TRBV19	TRBJ2-1	CASSASGTGYNEQFF	TGTGCCAGTAGTGCCTCCGGGACAGGTTACAATGAGCAGTTCTTC
NA	TRBD1	TRBV11-3	TRBJ2-2	CASSLQGGPNTGELFF	TGTGCCAGCAGCTTACAAGGGGGCCCAAACACCGGGGAGCTGTTTTTT
NA	TRBD2	TRBV28	TRBJ2-7	CASSTLGTSDLKEQYF	TGTGCCAGCAGTACCCTGGGGACTAGCGATCTGAAGGAGCAGTACTTC
NA	TRBD2	TRBV19	TRBJ2-5	CASMGRAGGETQYF	TGTGCCAGTATGGGGAGGGCCGGAGGAGAGACCCAGTACTTC
NA	NA	TRBV5-1	TRBJ2-2	CASSWTVANTGELFF	TGCGCCAGCAGCTGGACAGTAGCGAACACCGGGGAGCTGTTTTTT
NA	NA	TRBV6-6	TRBJ2-5	CASSYSRGQETQYF	TGTGCCAGCAGTTACTCGCGGGGCCAAGAGACCCAGTACTTC
once	TRBD1	TRBV19	TRBJ2-2	CASSLRTGGTGELFF	TGTGCCAGTAGTCTCCGGACAGGGGGCACCGGGGAGCTGTTTTTT
NA	TRBD1	TRBV2	TRBJ1-2	CASSPQGAEGYTF	TGTGCCAGCAGTCCACAGGGGGCAGAGGGCTACACCTTC
NA	NA	TRBV4-2	TRBJ1-4	CASSQEGTKTNEKLFF	TGTGCCAGCAGCCAAGAAGGGACAAAGACTAATGAAAAACTGTTTTTT
NA	TRBD1	TRBV6-5	TRBJ2-1	CASSYLGQGHNEQFF	TGTGCCAGCAGTTACTTAGGACAGGGGCACAATGAGCAGTTCTTC
NA	TRBD2	TRBV5-1	TRBJ2-5	CASSTETSVGGTQYF	TGCGCCAGCAGCACTGAGACTAGCGTGGGGGGGACCCAGTACTTC
NA	NA	TRBV28	TRBJ2-1	CASSLFEYNEQFF	TGTGCCAGCAGTTTGTTTGAGTACAATGAGCAGTTCTTC
NA	NA	TRBV19	TRBJ1-1	CASSISAGVRNTEAFF	TGTGCCAGTAGTATTTCGGCAGGGGTGAGGAACACTGAAGCTTTCTTT
NA	TRBD1	TRBV2	TRBJ2-7	CASISGGSYEQYF	TGTGCCAGCATCTCAGGGGGCTCCTACGAGCAGTACTTC
NA	TRBD2	TRBV19	TRBJ2-7	CASSLAAIGKEQYF	TGTGCCAGTAGCCTAGCGGCAATCGGGAAAGAGCAGTACTTC
NA	TRBD1	TRBV5-6	TRBJ2-7	CASSSRDRPPYEQYF	TGTGCCAGCAGCTCCCGGGACAGACCCCCCTACGAGCAGTACTTC
NA	NA	TRBV6-5	TRBJ1-1	CASSYSRRHGRAEAFF	TGTGCCAGCAGTTACTCGAGAAGGCATGGGCGGGCTGAAGCTTTCTTT
NA	TRBD1	TRBV5-6	TRBJ2-2	CASSRGQGRYTGELFF	TGTGCCAGCAGCAGAGGACAGGGGCGCTACACCGGGGAGCTGTTTTTT
NA	NA	TRBV2	TRBJ2-1	CASRQSSDGEQFF	TGTGCCAGCAGACAGTCTAGCGACGGGGAGCAGTTCTTC
NA	NA	TRBV27	TRBJ1-3	CASSFRGGNTIYF	TGTGCCAGCAGTTTTAGAGGTGGAAACACCATATATTTT
NA	TRBD1	TRBV6-5	TRBJ2-1	CASSSTGGSYNEQFF	TGTGCCAGCAGTTCGACAGGGGGGTCCTACAATGAGCAGTTCTTC
NA	TRBD2	TRBV19	TRBJ2-5	CATRAGLAGFQETQYF	TGTGCCACCAGGGCGGGACTAGCGGGTTTCCAAGAGACCCAGTACTTC
NA	NA	TRBV2	TRBJ1-3	CASSEALGNTIYF	TGTGCCAGCAGTGAAGCGCTAGGAAACACCATATATTTT
NA	TRBD1	TRBV27	TRBJ2-7	CASSLGRGQYEQYF	TGTGCCAGCAGTTTGGGTAGGGGGCAGTACGAGCAGTACTTC
NA	TRBD1	TRBV28	TRBJ2-3	CASTEGQGVDTQYF	TGTGCCAGCACAGAGGGACAGGGGGTAGATACGCAGTATTTT
NA	TRBD2	TRBV6-5	TRBJ2-3	CASSYSAGGRTDTQYF	TGTGCCAGCAGTTACTCAGCGGGAGGGCGGACAGATACGCAGTATTTT
NA	NA	TRBV14	TRBJ2-3	CASSRDLALSTDTQYF	TGTGCCAGCAGCCGAGATCTAGCGTTGAGCACAGATACGCAGTATTTT
NA	TRBD2	TRBV7-2	TRBJ2-5	CASSLSVSGGQETQYF	TGTGCCAGCAGCTTATCTGTGTCGGGAGGGCAAGAGACCCAGTACTTC
NA	NA	TRBV5-1	TRBJ2-1	CASSPSGGLRGGINEQFF	TGCGCCAGCAGCCCGTCAGGGGGTTTGCGCGGGGGGATTAATGAGCAGTTCTTC
NA	TRBD2	TRBV9	TRBJ2-1	CASSVTGTSSYNEQFF	TGTGCCAGCAGCGTGACCGGGACTAGCTCCTACAATGAGCAGTTCTTC
once	TRBD1	TRBV7-3	TRBJ2-5	CASSQTGLETQYF	TGTGCCAGCAGCCAGACAGGGCTAGAGACCCAGTACTTC
NA	NA	TRBV2	TRBJ2-1	CASSDYGLEQFF	TGTGCCAGCAGTGATTACGGGTTAGAGCAGTTCTTC
NA	NA	TRBV10-3	TRBJ2-7	CAISELVSFDEQYF	TGTGCCATCAGTGAGTTGGTTAGCTTCGACGAGCAGTACTTC
NA	NA	TRBV2	TRBJ1-4	CASTEKATATNEKLFF	TGTGCCAGCACCGAGAAGGCCACAGCAACTAATGAAAAACTGTTTTTT
NA	TRBD1	TRBV2	TRBJ2-1	CASSTAGGPFNEQFF	TGTGCCAGCAGTACCGCAGGGGGCCCATTCAATGAGCAGTTCTTC
NA	NA	TRBV2	TRBJ2-6	CASWYGSSGANVLTF	TGTGCCAGCTGGTACGGGAGCTCTGGGGCCAACGTCCTGACTTTC
NA	NA	TRBV7-7	TRBJ1-2	CASIDRNYGYTF	TGTGCTAGCATCGACAGAAACTATGGCTACACCTTC